This T cell receptor beta chain was sequenced during a study of T-cell reconstitution after alpha-beta-depleted transplantation in children. Library preparation (for TCRbeta) was performed with unique molecular identifiers. TCRdb itself ran the PCR reads through MiXCR, one entry per CDR3 protein. The sample contains more than 400,000 distinct CDR3 sequences, 9.5% to 12% of which appear only once. The CDR3 is made up of 11 amino acids. Per the germline V gene, CDR1 is MNHEY and CDR2 is SVGEGT. With 3 bases removed from V and 7 bases from J, the gap between germline ends came to 3 bases. This clonotype was found a few times.

This TCR was sampled from a female patient younger than 10 who had a stem cell transplant for aplastic anemia, so the T cells may come from the graft donor. The V and J genes are TRBV6-2 or TRBV6-3 and TRBJ1-4, with D unresolved. Sequenced material: PBMCs, mostly from graft donor cells, taken 180 days after TCRalphabeta/CD19-depleted stem cell transplant. CDR3 in DNA: TGTGCCAGCAGTTATCGTGAAAAACTGTTTTTT. This sequence encodes CASSYREKLFF.